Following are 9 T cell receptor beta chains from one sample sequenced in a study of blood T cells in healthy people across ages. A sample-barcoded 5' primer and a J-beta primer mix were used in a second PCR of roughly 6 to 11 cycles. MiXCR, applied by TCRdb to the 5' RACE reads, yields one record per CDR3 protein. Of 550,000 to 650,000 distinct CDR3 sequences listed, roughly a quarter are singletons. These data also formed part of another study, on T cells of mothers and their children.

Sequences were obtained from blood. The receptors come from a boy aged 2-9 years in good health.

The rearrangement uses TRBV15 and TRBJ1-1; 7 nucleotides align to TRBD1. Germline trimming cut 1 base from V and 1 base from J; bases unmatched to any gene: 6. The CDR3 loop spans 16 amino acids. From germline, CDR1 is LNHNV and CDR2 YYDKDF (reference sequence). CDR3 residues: CATSRALGQSNTEAFF. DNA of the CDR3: TGTGCCACCAGCAGAGCGCTGGGACAGTCGAACACTGAAGCTTTCTTT.

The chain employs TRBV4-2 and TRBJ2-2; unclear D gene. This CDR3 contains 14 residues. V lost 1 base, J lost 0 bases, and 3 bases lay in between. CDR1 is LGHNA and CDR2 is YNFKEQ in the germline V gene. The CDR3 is CASSQVSNTGELFF. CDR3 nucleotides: TGTGCCAGCAGCCAAGTTTCGAACACCGGGGAGCTGTTTTTT.

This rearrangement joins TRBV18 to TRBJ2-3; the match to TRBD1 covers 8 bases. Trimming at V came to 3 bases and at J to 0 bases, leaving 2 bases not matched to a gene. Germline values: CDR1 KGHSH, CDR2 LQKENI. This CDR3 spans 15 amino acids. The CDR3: CASSPGQGSTDTQYF. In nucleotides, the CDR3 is TGTGCCAGCTCACCCGGACAGGGTAGCACAGATACGCAGTATTTT.

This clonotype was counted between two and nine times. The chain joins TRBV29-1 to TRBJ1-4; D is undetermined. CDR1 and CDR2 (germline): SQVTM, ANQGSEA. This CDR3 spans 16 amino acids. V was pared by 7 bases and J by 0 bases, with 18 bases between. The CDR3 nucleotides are TGCAGCGCCGAACGTTCTAAGGTGACAACTAATGAAAAACTGTTTTTT. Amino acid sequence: CSAERSKVTTNEKLFF.

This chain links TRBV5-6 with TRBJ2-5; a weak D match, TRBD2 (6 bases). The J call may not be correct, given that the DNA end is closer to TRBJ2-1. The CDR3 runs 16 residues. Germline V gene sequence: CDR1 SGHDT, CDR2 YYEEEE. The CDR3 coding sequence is TGTGCCAGCACCGCTAGATGGGAGGACCTCTACAATGAGCAGTTCTTC. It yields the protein CASTARWEDLYNEQFF.

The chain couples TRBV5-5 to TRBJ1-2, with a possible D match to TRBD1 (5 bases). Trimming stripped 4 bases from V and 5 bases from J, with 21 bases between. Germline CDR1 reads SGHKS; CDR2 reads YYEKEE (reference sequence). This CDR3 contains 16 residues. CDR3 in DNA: TGTGCCAGCAGCCCGTTGGGTCGTGCGTCAGGGTATGGCTACACCTTC. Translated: CASSPLGRASGYGYTF.

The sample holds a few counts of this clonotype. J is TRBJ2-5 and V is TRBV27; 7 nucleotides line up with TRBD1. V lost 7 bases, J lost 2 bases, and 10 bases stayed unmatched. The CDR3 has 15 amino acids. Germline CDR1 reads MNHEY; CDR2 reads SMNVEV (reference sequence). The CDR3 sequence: CASNIYRGRQETQYF. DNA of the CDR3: TGTGCCAGCAACATCTACAGGGGCCGGCAAGAGACCCAGTACTTC.

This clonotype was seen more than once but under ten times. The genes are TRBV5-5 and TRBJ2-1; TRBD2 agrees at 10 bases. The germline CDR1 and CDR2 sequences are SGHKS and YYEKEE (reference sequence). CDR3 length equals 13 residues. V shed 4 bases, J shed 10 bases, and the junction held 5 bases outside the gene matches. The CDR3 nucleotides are TGTGCCAGCAGCGCCGGGACTAGCGACGAGCAGTTCTTC. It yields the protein CASSAGTSDEQFF.

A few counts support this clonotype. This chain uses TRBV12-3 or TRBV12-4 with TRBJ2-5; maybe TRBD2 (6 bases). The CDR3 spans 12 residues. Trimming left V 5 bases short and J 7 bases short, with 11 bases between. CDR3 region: CASSPIGGTQYF. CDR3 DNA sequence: TGTGCCAGCAGTCCTATCGGGGGGACCCAGTACTTC.